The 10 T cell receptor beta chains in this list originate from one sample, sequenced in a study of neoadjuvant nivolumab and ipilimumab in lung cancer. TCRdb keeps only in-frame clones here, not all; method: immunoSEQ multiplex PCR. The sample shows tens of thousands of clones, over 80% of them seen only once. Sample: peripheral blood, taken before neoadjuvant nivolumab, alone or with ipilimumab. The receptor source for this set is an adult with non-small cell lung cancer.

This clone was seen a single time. The CDR3 DNA is TGTGCCAGCTCACTCCTAGACAGGGGGCCCGTCTCTGGGGCCAACGTCCTGACTTTC. It is translated as CASSLLDRGPVSGANVLTF. The chain combines TRBV18 with TRBJ2-6, with 10 bases that match TRBD1. Unmatched junction bases numbered 9, after V lost 4 bases and J lost 0 bases. CDR3 length: 19 amino acids. Germline V gene data show CDR1 as KGHSH and CDR2 as LQKENI.

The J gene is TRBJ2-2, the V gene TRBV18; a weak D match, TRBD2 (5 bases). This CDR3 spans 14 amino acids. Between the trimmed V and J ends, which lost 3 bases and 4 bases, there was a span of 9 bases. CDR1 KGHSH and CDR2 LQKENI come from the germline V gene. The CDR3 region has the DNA TGTGCCAGCTCACCGGAAGGAGGCACCGGGGAGCTGTTTTTT. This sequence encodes CASSPEGGTGELFF. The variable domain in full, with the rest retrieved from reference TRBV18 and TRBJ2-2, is NAGVMQNPRHLVRRRGQEARLRCSPMKGHSHVYWYRQLPEEGLKFMVYLQKENIIDESGMPKERFSAEFPKEGPSILRIQQVVRGDSAAYFCASSPEGGTGELFFGEGSRLTVL.

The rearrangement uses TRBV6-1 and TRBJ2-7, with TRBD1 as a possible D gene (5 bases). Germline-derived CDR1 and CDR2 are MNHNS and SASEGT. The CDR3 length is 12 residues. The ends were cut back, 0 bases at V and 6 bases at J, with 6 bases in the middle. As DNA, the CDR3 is TGTGCCAGCAGTGAAGCAGGGGTCGAGCAGTACTTC. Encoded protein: CASSEAGVEQYF.

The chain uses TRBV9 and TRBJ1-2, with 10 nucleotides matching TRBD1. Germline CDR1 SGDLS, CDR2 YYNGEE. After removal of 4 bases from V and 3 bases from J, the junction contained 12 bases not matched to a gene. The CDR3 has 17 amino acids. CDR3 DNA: TGTGCCAGCAGCTTCCCGACAGGGGGCAACGGAGACTATGGCTACACCTTC. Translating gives CASSFPTGGNGDYGYTF.

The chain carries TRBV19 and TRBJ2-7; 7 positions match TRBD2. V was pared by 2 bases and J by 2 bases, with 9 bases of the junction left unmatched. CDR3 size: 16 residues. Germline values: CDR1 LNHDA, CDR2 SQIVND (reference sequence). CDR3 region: CASSIWGGTEAYEQYF. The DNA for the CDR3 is TGTGCCAGTAGTATATGGGGGGGGACGGAGGCCTACGAGCAGTACTTC.

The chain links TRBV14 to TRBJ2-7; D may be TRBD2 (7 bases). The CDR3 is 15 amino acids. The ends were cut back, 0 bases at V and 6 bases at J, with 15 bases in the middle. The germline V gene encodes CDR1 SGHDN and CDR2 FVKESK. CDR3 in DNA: TGTGCCAGCAGCCAAGACTCGGGAGGAGGGGGCGAGCAGTACTTC. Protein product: CASSQDSGGGGEQYF.

The chain's CDR3 is CASSPLTSGGRTDTQYF. The CDR3 bases are TGCGCCAGCAGCCCGTTGACTAGCGGGGGACGCACAGATACGCAGTATTTT. The chain couples TRBV5-1 to TRBJ2-3; 12 bases are shared with TRBD2. Germline V gene sequence: CDR1 SGHRS, CDR2 YFSETQ. Trimming removed 4 bases from V and 1 base from J; junction bases left unmatched: 7. CDR3 size: 17 residues.

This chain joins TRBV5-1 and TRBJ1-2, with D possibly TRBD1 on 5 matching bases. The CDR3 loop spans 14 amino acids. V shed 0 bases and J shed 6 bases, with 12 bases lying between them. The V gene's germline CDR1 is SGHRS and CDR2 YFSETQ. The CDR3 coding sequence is TGCGCCAGCAGCTTGGGGGGGAACGCGAATGGCTACACCTTC. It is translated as CASSLGGNANGYTF.

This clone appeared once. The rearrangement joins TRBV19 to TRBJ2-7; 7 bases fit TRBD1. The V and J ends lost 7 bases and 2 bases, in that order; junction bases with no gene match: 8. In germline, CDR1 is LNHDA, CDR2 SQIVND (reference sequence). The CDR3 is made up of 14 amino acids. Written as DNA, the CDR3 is TGTGCCAGTAAAGGAAGGACAGGTCCCTACGAGCAGTACTTC. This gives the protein CASKGRTGPYEQYF.

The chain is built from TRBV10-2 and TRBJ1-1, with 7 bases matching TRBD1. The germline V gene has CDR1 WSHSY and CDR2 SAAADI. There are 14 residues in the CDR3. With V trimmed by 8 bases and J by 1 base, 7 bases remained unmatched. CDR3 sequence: CASLPGQSNTEAFF. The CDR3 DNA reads TGCGCCAGCCTTCCGGGACAGTCGAACACTGAAGCTTTCTTT.